A selection of T cell receptor beta chains follows, all from one sample in a study of blood T cell repertoires in COVID-19. Clones were sequenced by immunoSEQ multiplex PCR, and TCRdb holds only the in-frame ones, with some missing. The sample lists fewer than 250,000 clones; about four fifths were seen once. Source material: PBMCs or T cells enriched from blood (not recorded which). These receptors were obtained from a woman between 25 and 40 years old who had recovered from COVID-19. CDR3s leave out the opening cysteine and the closing phenylalanine or tryptophan. The D gene is left open where the match is weak. A clone size is listed for some rows: how often the clone was seen (once, few, many), or a class if it is expanded.

- TRBJ2-7 - TRBV28 ASSFAGKTYEQY
TRBD2 TRBJ2-7 - TRBV15 ATSSGRGGSIENEQY
TRBD1 TRBJ1-5 once TRBV2 ASRGQGGQPQH
- TRBJ2-1 - TRBV29-1 SAGQIINEQF
TRBD1 TRBJ1-1 - TRBV29-1 SVRTGLNTEAF
- TRBJ2-5 - TRBV18 ASSPLGQAETQY
- TRBJ2-3 - TRBV4-1 ASSQEPRSDTQY
- TRBJ2-7 once TRBV28 ASSYSDTALYEQY
- TRBJ2-5 - TRBV6-5 ASTNATGPQTQY
- TRBJ2-7 once TRBV18 ASSPSGSYEQY
TRBD2 TRBJ2-1 - TRBV29-1 SASGGYNEQF
- TRBJ2-1 once TRBV6-1 ASSEAGAVYNEQF
- TRBJ1-5 - TRBV7-2 ASSLEGALNQPQH
TRBD2 TRBJ2-3 - TRBV18 ASSPPSGRAEDTQY
- TRBJ2-3 - TRBV5-1 ASSLAPGNTDTQY
TRBD1 TRBJ2-5 - TRBV19 ASRTGRETQY
TRBD2 TRBJ2-5 - TRBV7-2 ASSFGKERGGGTQY
TRBD1 TRBJ1-2 - TRBV18 ASSVNQGGNYGYT
- TRBJ2-5 - TRBV2 ATHSNQETQY
- TRBJ2-6 - TRBV7-9 ASSPGHLSGANVLT
TRBD2 TRBJ2-3 - TRBV9 ASSAVGGGTDTQY
TRBD1 TRBJ2-1 - TRBV5-1 ASSFEGQGYNEQF
- TRBJ1-1 - TRBV12-3/TRBV12-4 ASSLAPGPEAF
TRBD1 TRBJ1-4 - TRBV6-5 AAGSPGGRLTELF
TRBD2 TRBJ2-7 - TRBV28 ASSLRGLAKSSYEQY
- TRBJ1-2 few TRBV6-5 ASSYSAEGGYGYT
- TRBJ1-2 - TRBV7-3 ASSLAGNYGYT
- TRBJ2-3 - TRBV7-9 ASSFGGLADTQY
- TRBJ1-2 - TRBV19 ASSIDRTSGYGYT
TRBD2 TRBJ2-1 - TRBV3-1/TRBV3-2 ASKRASGGNEQF
TRBD2 TRBJ2-5 few TRBV5-1 ASSLGLAGRYQETQY
TRBD2 TRBJ2-3 - TRBV2 ASSGTASGGRTDTQY
- TRBJ1-1 - TRBV6-5 ASSYPTGLKGEAF
- TRBJ2-1 - TRBV4-1 ASSQGILPRLDNEQF
TRBD2 TRBJ2-5 few TRBV3-1/TRBV3-2 ASSQDRASGTKTQY
- TRBJ1-1 once TRBV4-1 ASSQGPRDTEAF
- TRBJ1-4 - TRBV7-2 ASSLVGARDEKLF
- TRBJ2-7 - TRBV18 ASSPPSGYEQY
- TRBJ2-3 - TRBV1 TSSQVPRGRDTQY
- TRBJ1-2 - TRBV6-5 ASSYSTGRVGYGYT
- TRBJ1-3 - TRBV29-1 SVARSGNTIY
TRBD2 TRBJ2-2 - TRBV5-1 ASSWTSGGTGELF
TRBD1 TRBJ1-5 - TRBV24-1 ATSTPGQGAPQH
- TRBJ2-1 once TRBV15 ATSRDTVRRDEQF
- TRBJ1-1 few TRBV9 ASKTGLQGTEAF
- TRBJ1-3 - TRBV29-1 SVDGENSGNTIY
- TRBJ2-1 - TRBV7-3 ASSLTAGISYNEQF
- TRBJ2-2 few TRBV30 AWRRGNAGELF
TRBD2 TRBJ2-3 - TRBV5-5 ASSKGLAKTDTQY
TRBD1 TRBJ2-1 - TRBV5-1 ASSMGQPRNEQF
TRBD1 TRBJ1-1 - TRBV19 ASSLRTGRNTEAF
- TRBJ1-4 once TRBV20-1 SARNLEKLF
- TRBJ2-1 - TRBV7-2 ASSGGPPPLKSYNEQF
- TRBJ1-2 - TRBV5-1 ASTTFTGYGYT
- TRBJ1-3 - TRBV5-4 ASSPAGGTGNTIY